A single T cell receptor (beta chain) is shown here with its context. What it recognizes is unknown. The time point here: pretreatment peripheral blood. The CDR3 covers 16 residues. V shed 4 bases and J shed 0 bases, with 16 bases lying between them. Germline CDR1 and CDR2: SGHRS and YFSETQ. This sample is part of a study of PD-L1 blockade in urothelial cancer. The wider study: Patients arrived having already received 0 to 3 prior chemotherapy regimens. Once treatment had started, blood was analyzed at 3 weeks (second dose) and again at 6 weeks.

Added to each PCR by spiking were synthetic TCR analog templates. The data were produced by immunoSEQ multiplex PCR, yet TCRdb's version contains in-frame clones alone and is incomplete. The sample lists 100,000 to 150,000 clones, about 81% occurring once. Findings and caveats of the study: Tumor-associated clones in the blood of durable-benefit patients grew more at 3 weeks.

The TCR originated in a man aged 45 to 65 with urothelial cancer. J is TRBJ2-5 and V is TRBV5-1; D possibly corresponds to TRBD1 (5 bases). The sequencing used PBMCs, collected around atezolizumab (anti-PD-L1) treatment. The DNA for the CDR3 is TGCGCCAGCAGCCCCGGTTGGGGCAGATACCAAGAGACCCAGTACTTC. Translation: CASSPGWGRYQETQYF.